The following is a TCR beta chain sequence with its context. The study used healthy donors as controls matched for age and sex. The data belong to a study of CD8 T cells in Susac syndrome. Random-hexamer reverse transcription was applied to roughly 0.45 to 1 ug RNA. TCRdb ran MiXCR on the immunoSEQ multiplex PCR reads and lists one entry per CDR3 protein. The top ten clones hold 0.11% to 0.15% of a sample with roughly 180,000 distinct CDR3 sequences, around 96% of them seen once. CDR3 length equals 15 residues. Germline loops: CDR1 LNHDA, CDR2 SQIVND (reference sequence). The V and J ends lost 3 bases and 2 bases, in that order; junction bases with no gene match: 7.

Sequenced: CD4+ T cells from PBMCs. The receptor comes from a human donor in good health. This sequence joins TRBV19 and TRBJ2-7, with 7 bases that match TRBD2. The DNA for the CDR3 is TGTGCCAGTAGTATGTTTTCGGGGGGACCCTACGAGCAGTACTTC. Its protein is CASSMFSGGPYEQYF. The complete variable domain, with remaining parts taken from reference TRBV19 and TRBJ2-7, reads DGGITQSPKYLFRKEGQNVTLSCEQNLNHDAMYWYRQDPGQGLRLIYYSQIVNDFQKGDIAEGYSVSREKKESFPLTVTSAQKNPTAFYLCASSMFSGGPYEQYFGPGTRLTVT.